Listed here are 27 T cell receptor beta chains from one sample, sequenced in a study of T cell responses to AZD1222 COVID-19 vaccine (dated by TCRdb to the early 2020s). The receptor library was made with the immunoSEQ multiplex PCR assay. TCRdb limited this immuneACCESS table to in-frame rearrangements with V and J called. A share of clones is missing; checked studies link under half to unresolved V genes, and the rest is unexplained. This sample gives fewer than 110,000 clones in total; 80% to 95% of them show up just once. The ten largest make up approximately 9.3% of the sample. What the time point label conveys for this sample: about 28 days (+/-7) after the second vaccine dose. The specimen comprised peripheral blood, sampled 28 days after the second AZD1222 dose. These receptors were collected from an adult who received the AZD1222 COVID-19 vaccine.

The chain is built from TRBV10-3 and TRBJ2-3, with 10 positions matching TRBD1. The germline gives CDR1 ENHRY, CDR2 SYGVKD. The CDR3 contains 23 residues. The J segment lost 0 bases and the V segment lost 6 bases, leaving 27 bases of the junction unmatched. The CDR3 protein is CAIRTSQGHQGQGPVTSTDTQYF. CDR3 in DNA: TGTGCCATCAGGACGTCCCAGGGTCACCAGGGACAGGGGCCCGTTACTAGCACAGATACGCAGTATTTT.

The rearrangement links TRBV10-3 to TRBJ1-2; possibly TRBD1 for D (6 bases). Trimming shortened V by 7 bases and J by 6 bases, and 15 bases separated the two germline ends. The length of the CDR3 is 13 residues. Germline values: CDR1 ENHRY, CDR2 SYGVKD. The CDR3 nucleotides are TGTGCCATCACCCCAGACAGGCAGAATGGCTACACCTTC. It encodes CAITPDRQNGYTF.

The V gene is TRBV19, the J gene TRBJ1-6; 8 positions agree with TRBD1. The V and J ends lost 6 bases and 9 bases, in that order; junction bases with no gene match: 7. The CDR3 runs 14 residues. CDR1 is LNHDA and CDR2 is SQIVND in the germline V gene (reference sequence). CDR3 sequence (DNA): TGTGCCAGTAGCTCAGGGGGCGCGGGTTCACCCCTCCACTTT. Protein product: CASSSGGAGSPLHF.

The chain recombines TRBV9 with TRBJ1-2, with TRBD1 as a possible D gene (6 bases). Trimming took off 0 bases at V and 2 bases at J, with 14 bases between the two ends. The CDR3 covers 16 residues. Germline V gene sequence: CDR1 SGDLS, CDR2 YYNGEE. The CDR3 nucleotides are TGTGCCAGCAGCGTAGTCCCCGACAGGCCAAACTATGGCTACACCTTC. Translation gives CASSVVPDRPNYGYTF. The variable domain in full, completed from reference TRBV9 and TRBJ1-2, reads DSGVTQTPKHLITATGQRVTLRCSPRSGDLSVYWYQQSLDQGLQFLIQYYNGEERAKGNILERFSAQQFPDLHSELNLSSLELGDSALYFCASSVVPDRPNYGYTFGSGTRLTVV.

V usage is TRBV19 and J usage is TRBJ1-6; 9 nucleotides align to TRBD1. Germline loops: CDR1 LNHDA, CDR2 SQIVND (reference sequence). The V and J ends lost 10 bases and 7 bases, in that order; junction bases with no gene match: 11. This CDR3 comprises 15 residues. The CDR3 nucleotides are TGTGCCACAGCCGCCACGACAGGGGGAAATTCACCCCTCCACTTT. Its translation: CATAATTGGNSPLHF.

The rearrangement links TRBV4-1 to TRBJ1-2; 7 nucleotides agree with TRBD1. J gave up 7 bases and V 3 bases, and 8 bases lay outside the gene matches. Germline CDR1 MGHRA, CDR2 YSYEKL. CDR3 length: 14 residues. The CDR3: CASSQGQSMPGYTF. CDR3 DNA: TGCGCCAGCAGCCAGGGACAGTCCATGCCTGGCTACACCTTC.

The chain has TRBV10-1 and TRBJ1-1, with D possibly matching TRBD1 (6 bases). This CDR3 has 17 residues. V was cut by 2 bases and J by 2 bases, with 18 bases left in between. CDR1 and CDR2 (germline): WNHNN, SYGVQD (reference sequence). Here the CDR3 DNA reads TGCGCCAGCAGTGAGCCTTTCCCCGGGACACCTAACACTGAAGCTTTCTTT. Translated, it gives CASSEPFPGTPNTEAFF.

In DNA, the CDR3 is TGCGCCAGCAGCCAAGATCAGGGCACTTTTGATGAGCAGTTCTTC. Protein sequence: CASSQDQGTFDEQFF. The chain is built from TRBV4-3 and TRBJ2-1, with a tentative D call TRBD1 (5 bases). From germline, CDR1 is LGHNA and CDR2 YSLEER. This CDR3 has 15 amino acids. Trimming shortened V by 0 bases and J by 8 bases, and 14 bases separated the two germline ends.

The gene calls are TRBV5-4 and TRBJ2-7; perhaps TRBD1 as D (6 bases). V was pared by 4 bases and J by 2 bases, with 13 bases between. CDR3 size: 14 residues. Germline lookup yields CDR1 SGHNT and CDR2 YYREEE (reference sequence). Written as DNA, the CDR3 is TGTGCCAGCAGCACCGAAGGGGGAACCTACGAGCAGTACTTC. It yields the protein CASSTEGGTYEQYF.

The chain combines TRBV30 with TRBJ1-5; weak D call: TRBD1 (5 bases). The V end was cut by 0 bases, the J end by 9 bases, with 15 bases between. Germline CDR1 and CDR2: GTSNPN and SVGIG (reference sequence). The CDR3 runs to 14 residues. The CDR3: CAWSVRGPVGPQHF. Here the CDR3 DNA reads TGTGCCTGGAGTGTACGGGGCCCCGTAGGGCCCCAGCATTTT.

V gene TRBV28 combines with J gene TRBJ1-1, with D tentatively TRBD1 (5 bases). The CDR3 runs to 13 residues. CDR1 and CDR2 (germline): MDHEN, SYDVKM. The germline V and J ends were trimmed by 6 bases and 2 bases, with 10 bases remaining between them. The CDR3 spells CASRRQLNTEAFF. CDR3 nucleotide sequence: TGTGCCAGCAGAAGACAGCTAAACACTGAAGCTTTCTTT.

V is TRBV9 and J is TRBJ1-4; 9 bases match TRBD1. V lost 4 bases, J lost 8 bases, and 6 bases stayed unmatched. CDR1 SGDLS and CDR2 YYNGEE come from the germline V gene. The CDR3 loop spans 14 amino acids. The CDR3 bases are TGTGCCAGCAGCTCCCAGGGGACAGGGGAAAAACTGTTTTTT. It yields the protein CASSSQGTGEKLFF.

This rearrangement joins TRBV6-6 to TRBJ1-4, with D unresolved. V was shortened by 5 bases and J by 8 bases, with 15 bases between the two germline ends. Looked up from germline, CDR1 is MNHNY and CDR2 is SVGAGI (reference sequence). This CDR3 comprises 14 residues. The CDR3 region has the DNA TGTGCCAGCAGTCGTGACGGGTTACGCGAAAAACTGTTTTTT. It specifies CASSRDGLREKLFF.

This chain uses TRBV4-3 with TRBJ1-1; perhaps TRBD1 as D (6 bases). This CDR3 is built from 16 residues. The V gene's germline CDR1 is LGHNA and CDR2 YSLEER. Trimming shortened V by 0 bases and J by 8 bases, and 19 bases separated the two germline ends. CDR3 in DNA: TGCGCCAGCAGCCAAGAATACAGGGTAAGGGAAGCGGAAGCTTTCTTT. As protein: CASSQEYRVREAEAFF.

The rearrangement joins TRBV10-1 to TRBJ2-5; perhaps D is TRBD1 or TRBD2 (6 bases each). Germline V lookup: CDR1 WNHNN, CDR2 SYGVQD (reference sequence). V lost 0 bases and J 2 bases, leaving 13 bases between the germline ends. The CDR3 length is 16 residues. CDR3 in amino acids: CASSESNGGGQETQYF. The CDR3, as DNA: TGCGCCAGCAGTGAGTCGAACGGAGGGGGTCAAGAGACCCAGTACTTC.

The J gene is TRBJ2-3, the V gene TRBV7-9; possibly TRBD2 for D (7 bases). Germline V lookup: CDR1 SEHNR, CDR2 FQNEAQ (reference sequence). V was cut by 6 bases and J by 6 bases, with 13 bases left in between. The CDR3 loop spans 13 amino acids. CDR3 nucleotide sequence: TGTGCCAGCAGTGGGGGGGCCCCGGATACGCAGTATTTT. As protein: CASSGGAPDTQYF.

The chain uses TRBV6-5 and TRBJ1-2; 9 bases are shared with TRBD1. V trimming: 5 bases; J trimming: 4 bases; junction bases outside the gene matches: 5. Germline CDR1 and CDR2: MNHEY and SVGAGI. CDR3 length equals 14 residues. For the CDR3, the DNA is TGTGCCAGCAGTAGGACAGGGGATTTCTATGGCTACACCTTC. Translation gives CASSRTGDFYGYTF.

The V gene is TRBV19, the J gene TRBJ1-4, with 10 bases identical to TRBD1. The V segment lost 5 bases and the J segment 10 bases; nucleotides outside the gene matches: 7. The CDR3 extends over 14 amino acids. Germline V CDR1 and CDR2: LNHDA, SQIVND (reference sequence). CDR3 nucleotide sequence: TGTGCCAGTAGTGAGGGACAGGGGATTGGAAAACTGTTTTTT. The encoded protein is CASSEGQGIGKLFF.

The rearrangement uses TRBV6-2 or TRBV6-3 and TRBJ1-5; D is possibly TRBD1 (5 bases). Germline assignment: CDR1 MNHEY and CDR2 SVGEGT. This CDR3 has 15 residues. V was pared by 5 bases and J by 3 bases, with 14 bases between. DNA of the CDR3: TGTGCCAGCAGTCTCTGGGACGGTAACAATCAGCCCCAGCATTTT. It yields the protein CASSLWDGNNQPQHF.

This chain uses TRBV5-4 with TRBJ2-7; D remains unclear. The CDR3 consists of 17 residues. Per the germline V gene, CDR1 is SGHNT and CDR2 is YYREEE (reference sequence). V was cut by 2 bases and J by 0 bases, with 18 bases left in between. The CDR3 nucleotides read TGTGCCAGCAGCTTTGGGGTTTCGGCAGGACCCTCCTACGAGCAGTACTTC. It specifies CASSFGVSAGPSYEQYF.

The chain combines TRBV29-1 with TRBJ1-2; tentatively, D is TRBD1 (6 bases). The CDR3 covers 13 residues. The V end lost 4 bases, the J end lost 8 bases, and 17 bases lay between the germline ends. CDR1 SQVTM and CDR2 ANQGSEA come from the germline V gene. The CDR3 nucleotides are TGCAGCGTTGCGCGGGCGGCAGGGGTCGGCTACACCTTC. This translates into CSVARAAGVGYTF.

The chain is built from TRBV9 and TRBJ2-4, with 8 nucleotides matching TRBD1. CDR3 length equals 15 residues. Germline lookup yields CDR1 SGDLS and CDR2 YYNGEE. With V trimmed by 0 bases and J by 7 bases, 6 bases remained unmatched. For the CDR3, the DNA is TGTGCCAGCAGCGTAGCCGGAGACAGGGGTAACATTCAGTACTTC. This codes for CASSVAGDRGNIQYF.

This clone was detected only once. The chain has TRBV5-1 and TRBJ2-5; TRBD1 matches 8 bases. The CDR3 totals 13 residues. Trimming removed 7 bases from V and 3 bases from J; junction bases left unmatched: 5. Germline assignment: CDR1 SGHRS and CDR2 YFSETQ. The CDR3 protein is CASHQTGEETQYF. The DNA of the CDR3 is TGCGCCAGCCACCAGACAGGGGAAGAGACCCAGTACTTC.

V and J are TRBV5-6 and TRBJ2-3, with D unresolved. The CDR3 has 12 amino acids. Germline V lookup: CDR1 SGHDT, CDR2 YYEEEE. Trimming shortened V by 5 bases and J by 2 bases, and 6 bases separated the two germline ends. The chain's CDR3 is CASSSVTDTQYF. CDR3 nucleotides: TGTGCCAGCAGTTCCGTCACAGATACGCAGTATTTT. Complete variable domain (other parts from reference TRBV5-6 and TRBJ2-3): DAGVTQSPTHLIKTRGQQVTLRCSPKSGHDTVSWYQQALGQGPQFIFQYYEEEERQRGNFPDRFSGHQFPNYSSELNVNALLLGDSALYLCASSSVTDTQYFGPGTRLTVL.

A few counts support this clone. The rearrangement links TRBV19 to TRBJ2-7; D may be TRBD1 (5 bases). This CDR3 spans 13 amino acids. The germline V and J ends were trimmed by 5 bases and 0 bases, with 8 bases remaining between them. Germline V CDR1 and CDR2: LNHDA, SQIVND (reference sequence). DNA of the CDR3: TGTGCCAGTAGTCTGACAGTCTCCTACGAGCAGTACTTC. Translated: CASSLTVSYEQYF.

This chain uses TRBV27 with TRBJ1-4; TRBD1 is a possible D gene (6 bases). Germline V gives CDR1 MNHEY, CDR2 SMNVEV (reference sequence). CDR3 length: 15 amino acids. V was shortened by 5 bases and J by 10 bases, with 20 bases between the two germline ends. The CDR3 reads CASSLTPGGHIKLFF. CDR3 in DNA: TGTGCCAGCAGTCTAACGCCCGGGGGACACATAAAACTGTTTTTT.

This clone occurred once. The chain couples TRBV7-2 to TRBJ2-3; possibly TRBD2 for D (6 bases). Germline loops: CDR1 SGHTA, CDR2 FQGNSA. The CDR3 spans 13 residues. The ends were cut back, 3 bases at V and 4 bases at J, with 8 bases in the middle. The CDR3 DNA sequence: TGTGCCAGCAGCTTCGGAGGGGCAGATACGCAGTATTTT. It translates to CASSFGGADTQYF.